These 27 T cell receptor beta chains were all obtained from the same sample, sequenced in a study of radiotherapy plus CTLA-4 blockade in lung cancer. Sequencing was performed with immunoSEQ multiplex PCR; in TCRdb, only in-frame clones are kept and a portion is missing. The data contain approximately 80,000 clones, 78% of them singletons. Specimen: peripheral blood, collected from a patient treated with radiotherapy plus ipilimumab. These receptors originate from a human donor with non-small cell lung cancer whose response to radiotherapy plus ipilimumab could not be evaluated. Some clones in this sample may be carry-over from other donors' samples.

In its sample, this clone was seen a few times. The chain has TRBV7-6 and TRBJ2-1, with 9 bases lining up with TRBD1. The CDR3 runs 15 residues. Trimming took 1 base from V and 6 from J; bases not matched to a gene: 4. Germline V CDR1 and CDR2: SGHVS, FNYEAQ. The chain's CDR3 is CASSLVGTGSNEQFF. As DNA, the CDR3 is TGTGCCAGCAGCTTAGTAGGGACAGGGAGCAATGAGCAGTTCTTC.

The chain couples TRBV19 to TRBJ2-7; D is undetermined. V lost 7 bases and J 2 bases, leaving 36 bases between the germline ends. Looked up from germline, CDR1 is LNHDA and CDR2 is SQIVND (reference sequence). This CDR3 comprises 21 residues. The CDR3 coding sequence is TGTGCCAGTACCCAGTTATCGGCGTCGAACCCCTGGCCTAGTCGGACCTACGAGCAGTACTTC. Its protein product is CASTQLSASNPWPSRTYEQYF.

This clone was found once. The chain combines TRBV10-3 with TRBJ2-3, with 8 bases that match TRBD1. Germline CDR1 ENHRY, CDR2 SYGVKD. With V trimmed by 6 bases and J by 6 bases, 8 bases remained unmatched. CDR3 length: 14 residues. Here the CDR3 DNA reads TGTGCCATCAGGACGGACAGGGCAAGGGATACGCAGTATTTT. This gives the protein CAIRTDRARDTQYF.

The chain is built from TRBV11-2 and TRBJ2-1, with TRBD2 as a possible D gene (5 bases). The germline V and J ends were trimmed by 5 bases and 7 bases, with 18 bases remaining between them. The CDR3 runs to 15 residues. Germline V lookup: CDR1 SGHAT, CDR2 FQNNGV. The CDR3 DNA follows: TGTGCCAGCAGCCTAGGGTCCCTGACGGGGAATGAGCAGTTCTTC. Residues: CASSLGSLTGNEQFF.

This sequence joins TRBV28 and TRBJ1-2, with 7 bases matching TRBD1. The CDR3 has 13 amino acids. Germline loops: CDR1 MDHEN, CDR2 SYDVKM. The J segment lost 7 bases and the V segment lost 6 bases, leaving 8 bases of the junction unmatched. The CDR3 region is CASRTEGAVGYTF. The CDR3 DNA reads TGTGCCAGCAGAACTGAGGGGGCGGTTGGCTACACCTTC.

V gene TRBV28 combines with J gene TRBJ1-1; 8 positions agree with TRBD1. V trimming: 5 bases; J trimming: 2 bases; junction bases outside the gene matches: 10. The CDR3 has 16 residues. Germline assignment: CDR1 MDHEN and CDR2 SYDVKM. This CDR3 reads CASSPGQGPINTEAFF. The CDR3, as DNA: TGTGCCAGCAGTCCAGGACAGGGCCCCATTAACACTGAAGCTTTCTTT.

The chain carries TRBV10-3 and TRBJ1-4; D call uncertain. The V gene lost 3 bases and the J gene lost 3 bases, with 5 bases spanning the gap. Per germline, CDR1 ENHRY and CDR2 SYGVKD. The CDR3 extends over 13 amino acids. Here the CDR3 DNA reads TGTGCCATCAGTGACAGTCCTAATGAAAAACTGTTTTTT. Protein product: CAISDSPNEKLFF.

Of note for this clone: At one end the junction does not follow the germline gene, possibly because of a read error. The genes are TRBV5-5 and TRBJ2-3, with D possibly matching TRBD2 (6 bases). CDR3 length equals 12 residues. Germline lookup yields CDR1 SGHKS and CDR2 YYEKEE (reference sequence). CDR3 protein: CASSHIGGTGDF. CDR3 sequence (DNA): TGTGCCAGCAGCCACATCGGGGGAACGGGTGATTTT.

The chain links TRBV7-6 to TRBJ2-1, with 9 bases aligning to TRBD2. The ends lost 5 bases at V and 0 bases at J; junction bases unmatched: 8. Germline-derived CDR1 and CDR2 are SGHVS and FNYEAQ. CDR3 size: 17 residues. Here the CDR3 DNA reads TGTGCCAGCAGCCCACAAGCGGGGGGCGCCTCCTACAATGAGCAGTTCTTC. Amino acids: CASSPQAGGASYNEQFF.

This clone was observed a few times. V gene TRBV18 combines with J gene TRBJ2-3, with D maybe TRBD2 (7 bases). Trimming shortened V by 6 bases and J by 5 bases, and 15 bases separated the two germline ends. This CDR3 is built from 14 residues. Germline V lookup: CDR1 KGHSH, CDR2 LQKENI. In DNA form, the CDR3 reads TGTGCCAGCTCGACCACAGGGAGGGGAGATACGCAGTATTTT. Protein product: CASSTTGRGDTQYF.

The chain uses TRBV28 and TRBJ2-6, with 10 bases that match TRBD1. The CDR3 totals 16 residues. The germline CDR1 and CDR2 sequences are MDHEN and SYDVKM. V was clipped by 6 bases and J by 2 bases; unmatched bases: 4. CDR3 region: CASSTGTGAGANVLTF. CDR3 nucleotide sequence: TGTGCCAGCAGCACCGGGACAGGGGCTGGGGCCAACGTCCTGACTTTC.

Concerning this clone: Mismatch with germline at one junction end may stem from a read error. The sample contains more than one DNA sequence encoding this CDR3. The chain couples TRBV18 to TRBJ1-6, with D perhaps TRBD1 (6 bases). The CDR3 is made up of 17 amino acids. Germline-derived CDR1 and CDR2 are KGHSH and LQKENI. The DNA for the CDR3 is TGTGCCAGCTCACCACCGATCAGGGGTAAATATAATTCGCCCCTCCACTTT. The encoded protein is CASSPPIRGKYNSPLHF.

This chain connects TRBV28 to TRBJ1-1; D unresolved. From germline, CDR1 is MDHEN and CDR2 SYDVKM. With 8 bases removed from V and 7 bases from J, the gap between germline ends came to 14 bases. This CDR3 region has 12 residues. The CDR3, as DNA: TGTGCCAGCGTTCGTCTGCCGGTTGAAGCTTTCTTT. Encoded protein: CASVRLPVEAFF. Complete variable domain (other parts from reference TRBV28 and TRBJ1-1): DVKVTQSSRYLVKRTGEKVFLECVQDMDHENMFWYRQDPGLGLRLIYFSYDVKMKEKGDIPEGYSVSREKKERFSLILESASTNQTSMYLCASVRLPVEAFFGQGTRLTVV.

This chain joins TRBV6-5 and TRBJ1-2; D perhaps matches TRBD1 (5 bases). Trimming left V 0 bases short and J 4 bases short, with 9 bases between. CDR1 and CDR2 from the germline V gene are MNHEY and SVGAGI. The CDR3 loop spans 14 amino acids. The CDR3 DNA reads TGTGCCAGCAGTTACTCCATAGGGGTCTATGGCTACACCTTC. This codes for CASSYSIGVYGYTF.

The chain uses TRBV5-5 and TRBJ1-1; a possible D gene is TRBD1 (6 bases). The ends were cut back, 1 base at V and 11 bases at J, with 18 bases in the middle. This CDR3 is 14 amino acids long. Looked up from germline, CDR1 is SGHKS and CDR2 is YYEKEE (reference sequence). The CDR3 region is CASSLRPGEVGAFF. CDR3 DNA: TGTGCCAGCAGCTTGAGGCCAGGGGAAGTTGGTGCTTTCTTT.

This clone was observed a few times. V gene TRBV5-8 combines with J gene TRBJ1-2; D is unclear. V was pared by 2 bases and J by 8 bases, with 7 bases between. Germline V gene data show CDR1 as SGHTS and CDR2 as YDEGEE. This CDR3 spans 11 amino acids. The CDR3 DNA reads TGTGCCAGCAGCTTTGGGGAGGGCTACACCTTC. Amino acid sequence: CASSFGEGYTF. Variable domain in full (rest from reference TRBV5-8 and TRBJ1-2): EAGVTQSPTHLIKTRGQQATLRCSPISGHTSVYWYQQALGLGLQFLLWYDEGEERNRGNFPPRFSGRQFPNYSSELNVNALELEDSALYLCASSFGEGYTFGSGTRLTVV.

V and J are TRBV28 and TRBJ2-7, with TRBD2 identical over 10 bases. This CDR3 has 14 amino acids. Trimming cost V 5 bases and J 3 bases; bases outside gene matches: 4. The germline V gene encodes CDR1 MDHEN and CDR2 SYDVKM. DNA of the CDR3: TGTGCCAGCAGTACCGGGACTAGCGACTACGAGCAGTACTTC. Residues: CASSTGTSDYEQYF.

The chain recombines TRBV18 with TRBJ2-3, with a possible D match to TRBD1 (5 bases). Germline V gives CDR1 KGHSH, CDR2 LQKENI. Trimming stripped 6 bases from V and 4 bases from J, with 14 bases between. This CDR3 contains 14 residues. The CDR3 region has the DNA TGTGCCAGCTCTCCTCAGGGTAGTGCAGATACGCAGTATTTT. Translated: CASSPQGSADTQYF.

This clone was seen a handful of times. The V call is TRBV7-9, the J call TRBJ1-3; 9 positions match TRBD1. With 5 bases clipped from V and 8 bases from J, the junction kept 7 bases outside the gene matches. Looked up from germline, CDR1 is SEHNR and CDR2 is FQNEAQ (reference sequence). The CDR3 runs to 14 residues. The CDR3: CASSLGQGRDTIYF. As DNA, the CDR3 is TGTGCCAGCAGCCTGGGACAGGGAAGAGACACCATATATTTT.

J is TRBJ1-3 and V is TRBV5-6, with D maybe TRBD1 (5 bases). The CDR3 spans 14 residues. V lost 4 bases, J lost 1 base, and 9 bases lay in between. Germline assignment: CDR1 SGHDT and CDR2 YYEEEE. In DNA form, the CDR3 reads TGTGCCAGCAGCGTTAGGGGTTCTGGAAACACCATATATTTT. This sequence encodes CASSVRGSGNTIYF. The full variable domain, its missing parts supplied by reference TRBV5-6 and TRBJ1-3, is DAGVTQSPTHLIKTRGQQVTLRCSPKSGHDTVSWYQQALGQGPQFIFQYYEEEERQRGNFPDRFSGHQFPNYSSELNVNALLLGDSALYLCASSVRGSGNTIYFGEGSWLTVV.

The V gene is TRBV7-2, the J gene TRBJ2-1, with D tentatively TRBD2 (7 bases). Germline lookup yields CDR1 SGHTA and CDR2 FQGNSA. The CDR3 totals 15 residues. V was trimmed by 3 bases and J by 0 bases, leaving 9 bases between them. In DNA, the CDR3 is TGTGCCAGCAGCTTGGGGGGGGCCTCCTACAATGAGCAGTTCTTC. Residues: CASSLGGASYNEQFF. Full variable domain (missing parts from reference TRBV7-2 and TRBJ2-1): GAGVSQSPSNKVTEKGKDVELRCDPISGHTALYWYRQSLGQGLEFLIYFQGNSAPDKSGLPSDRFSAERTGGSVSTLTIQRTQQEDSAVYLCASSLGGASYNEQFFGPGTRLTVL.

The rearrangement joins TRBV6-1 to TRBJ1-5; D possibly corresponds to TRBD1 (6 bases). V was shortened by 2 bases and J by 6 bases, with 17 bases between the two germline ends. CDR3 length: 16 residues. CDR1 is MNHNS and CDR2 is SASEGT in the germline V gene. CDR3 amino acids: CASSENLQGGGQPQHF. The CDR3 coding sequence is TGTGCCAGCAGTGAAAATCTACAGGGAGGGGGTCAGCCCCAGCATTTT.

This clone was observed a handful of times. The gene calls are TRBV19 and TRBJ2-5; TRBD1 matches 7 bases. This CDR3 region has 14 residues. Germline V gene sequence: CDR1 LNHDA, CDR2 SQIVND (reference sequence). With V trimmed by 8 bases and J by 1 base, 7 bases remained unmatched. This CDR3 reads CASSTGETQETQYF. The CDR3 DNA reads as TGTGCCAGTTCCACAGGGGAGACCCAAGAGACCCAGTACTTC.

The rearrangement joins TRBV4-1 to TRBJ2-1; possibly TRBD2 for D (6 bases). Trimming cost V 0 bases and J 4 bases, with 19 bases left between them. CDR1 is MGHRA, CDR2 YSYEKL, per germline. The CDR3 runs 18 residues. CDR3 nucleotides: TGCGCCAGCAGCCAAGAAGCCCCGGGAGAAATGGGATACAATGAGCAGTTCTTC. Protein product: CASSQEAPGEMGYNEQFF.

The chain links TRBV19 to TRBJ1-6; D is perhaps TRBD1 (6 bases). The germline CDR1 and CDR2 sequences are LNHDA and SQIVND (reference sequence). Trimming pared 4 bases from V and 7 bases from J, leaving 14 bases between. This CDR3 spans 15 amino acids. The CDR3 loop reads CASSTPGHSNSPLHF. The CDR3, as DNA: TGTGCCAGTAGTACGCCGGGACACTCCAATTCACCCCTCCACTTT. The full variable domain, its missing parts supplied by reference TRBV19 and TRBJ1-6, is DGGITQSPKYLFRKEGQNVTLSCEQNLNHDAMYWYRQDPGQGLRLIYYSQIVNDFQKGDIAEGYSVSREKKESFPLTVTSAQKNPTAFYLCASSTPGHSNSPLHFGNGTRLTVT.

V usage is TRBV28 and J usage is TRBJ2-1, with 9 positions matching TRBD2. CDR3 length: 19 amino acids. The germline V gene has CDR1 MDHEN and CDR2 SYDVKM. V lost 6 bases, J lost 3 bases, and 18 bases stayed unmatched. CDR3 region: CASSLSVFIERGDYNEQFF. CDR3 coding DNA: TGTGCCAGCAGCCTTTCGGTTTTCATAGAGCGGGGGGACTACAATGAGCAGTTCTTC.

This clone was seen more than once but under ten times. J is TRBJ1-4 and V is TRBV7-9; D uncertain. Between the trimmed V and J ends, which lost 3 bases and 3 bases, there was a span of 8 bases. The CDR3 contains 14 residues. Germline V gene sequence: CDR1 SEHNR, CDR2 FQNEAQ (reference sequence). The CDR3 loop is CASSLGAANEKLFF. CDR3 coding DNA: TGTGCCAGCAGCTTGGGAGCTGCTAATGAAAAACTGTTTTTT.